This TCR beta chain was found in a study of shared clonotypes between healthy human individuals. The count of this clone is one. The antigen is undetermined. Researchers ran the assay at a deep level. This table comes from immunoSEQ multiplex PCR, and its TCRdb copy is limited to in-frame clones, with some not included. The sample comprises approximately 640,000 clones, around 90% of which are singletons, and more than 30% rests with the top ten. V shed 4 bases, J shed 3 bases, and the junction held 10 bases outside the gene matches. Germline V gene data show CDR1 as MNHEY and CDR2 as SMNVEV (reference sequence). This CDR3 spans 19 amino acids. General study findings and limits: Inspection by rarefaction showed sorted-subset sequencing to be incomplete despite large depth. Naive subsets typically showed greater estimated richness than memory subsets.

Sequenced: memory CD8+ T cells from PBMCs. As to subset: CD45RO+ cells pooled with CCR7-negative TemRA cells. The sequence was obtained from a man younger than 35 in good health. Some clones in this sample may be carry-over from other donors' samples. The genes are TRBV27 and TRBJ2-2, with TRBD2 matching 14 bases. The CDR3 DNA sequence: TGTGCCAGCAGTTACTTCGGGACTAGCGGGAGTTTGTACACCGGGGAGCTGTTTTTT. Translating it yields CASSYFGTSGSLYTGELFF.